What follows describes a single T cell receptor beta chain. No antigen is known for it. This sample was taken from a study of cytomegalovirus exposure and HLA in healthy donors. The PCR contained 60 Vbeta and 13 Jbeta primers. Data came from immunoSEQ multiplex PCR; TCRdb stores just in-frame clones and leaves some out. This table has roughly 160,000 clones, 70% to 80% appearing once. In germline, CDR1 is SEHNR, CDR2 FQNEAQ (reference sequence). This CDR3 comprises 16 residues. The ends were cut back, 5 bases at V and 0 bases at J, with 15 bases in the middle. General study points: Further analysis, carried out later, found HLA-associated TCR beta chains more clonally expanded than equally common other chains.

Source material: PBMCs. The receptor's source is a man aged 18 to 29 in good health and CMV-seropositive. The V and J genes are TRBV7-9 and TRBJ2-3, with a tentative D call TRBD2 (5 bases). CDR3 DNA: TGTGCCAGCAGCCAGACCTGGACGGGAAGCACAGATACGCAGTATTTT. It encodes CASSQTWTGSTDTQYF.